Listed here are 29 T cell receptor beta chains from one sample, sequenced in a study of cytomegalovirus exposure and HLA in healthy donors. The PCR was carried out with 60 Vbeta primers and 13 Jbeta primers. The data were produced by immunoSEQ multiplex PCR, yet TCRdb's version contains in-frame clones alone and is incomplete. The sample consists of roughly 100,000 clones, roughly 79% of them appearing once. Sequencing was done on a sample of PBMCs. These receptors all stem from a man aged 40-49 years in good health and CMV-seronegative.

This clone was observed a single time. The chain links TRBV27 to TRBJ1-2, with 9 bases matching TRBD1. Germline V gives CDR1 MNHEY, CDR2 SMNVEV (reference sequence). This CDR3 contains 14 residues. Trimming took 5 bases from V and 6 from J; bases not matched to a gene: 7. CDR3 amino acids: CASSEQGAWNGYTF. The CDR3 bases are TGTGCCAGCAGTGAACAGGGGGCCTGGAATGGCTACACCTTC.

The genes are TRBV28 and TRBJ2-1; 8 positions agree with TRBD1. The trim removed 6 bases at V and 0 bases at J, leaving 7 bases unmatched. Germline CDR1 MDHEN, CDR2 SYDVKM. This CDR3 has 16 amino acids. CDR3 amino acids: CASRTGTGFSYNEQFF. The CDR3 nucleotides read TGTGCCAGCAGGACGGGGACAGGCTTCTCCTACAATGAGCAGTTCTTC.

The chain carries TRBV5-1 and TRBJ2-1; 15 bases are shared with TRBD2. Germline trimming cut 4 bases from V and 7 bases from J; bases unmatched to any gene: 6. The CDR3 contains 16 residues. Germline V gene lookup returns CDR1 SGHRS and CDR2 YFSETQ. The CDR3 DNA is TGCGCCAGCAGCAGGGGGACTAGCGGGAGGAGTAATGAGCAGTTCTTC. It translates to CASSRGTSGRSNEQFF.

V and J are TRBV5-1 and TRBJ2-1, with 7 nucleotides matching TRBD2. There are 16 residues in the CDR3. V lost 4 bases and J lost 3; bases outside the gene matches: 10. Germline V CDR1 and CDR2: SGHRS, YFSETQ. The chain's CDR3 is CASSILAVPHYNEQFF. In nucleotides, the CDR3 is TGCGCCAGCAGCATTCTAGCGGTCCCCCACTACAATGAGCAGTTCTTC.

The chain has TRBV5-4 and TRBJ2-3, with 11 positions matching TRBD2. CDR1 SGHNT and CDR2 YYREEE come from the germline V gene (reference sequence). This CDR3 comprises 18 residues. The V and J ends lost 0 bases and 2 bases, in that order; junction bases with no gene match: 8. In DNA, the CDR3 is TGTGCCAGCAGCTTGGCCACCGGGACTAGCGGACTCACAGATACGCAGTATTTT. Translation gives CASSLATGTSGLTDTQYF. Variable domain in full (rest from reference TRBV5-4 and TRBJ2-3): ETGVTQSPTHLIKTRGQQVTLRCSSQSGHNTVSWYQQALGQGPQFIFQYYREEENGRGNFPPRFSGLQFPNYSSELNVNALELDDSALYLCASSLATGTSGLTDTQYFGPGTRLTVL.

The chain recombines TRBV5-6 with TRBJ2-3; 9 positions match TRBD2. CDR3 length equals 16 residues. Germline CDR1 SGHDT, CDR2 YYEEEE. J was trimmed by 2 bases and V by 3 bases; bases with no gene match: 7. The chain's CDR3 is CASSYLAGVPTDTQYF. The CDR3 bases are TGTGCCAGCAGCTACTTAGCGGGAGTTCCCACAGATACGCAGTATTTT.

The chain has TRBV4-3 and TRBJ2-3; no clear D. Deletions cut 1 base from V and 0 bases from J, with 8 bases between. Per the germline V gene, CDR1 is LGHNA and CDR2 is YSLEER. CDR3 size: 15 residues. CDR3 DNA sequence: TGCGCCAGCAGCCAAGTGGCCACCAGCACAGATACGCAGTATTTT. This codes for CASSQVATSTDTQYF.

Only a few counts were recorded for this clone. The V and J genes are TRBV2 and TRBJ1-2; 12 bases fit TRBD1. Germline assignment: CDR1 SNHLY and CDR2 FYNNEI. The CDR3 runs 17 residues. The trim removed 4 bases at V and 4 bases at J, leaving 10 bases unmatched. CDR3 in amino acids: CASSARDRGLGGYGYTF. DNA of the CDR3: TGTGCCAGCAGTGCCCGGGACAGGGGGCTCGGAGGCTATGGCTACACCTTC.

The chain recombines TRBV29-1 with TRBJ1-5, with TRBD1 as a possible D gene (5 bases). CDR3 length: 15 amino acids. The germline V gene encodes CDR1 SQVTM and CDR2 ANQGSEA. The germline V and J ends were trimmed by 2 bases and 2 bases, with 13 bases remaining between them. The CDR3 loop is CSVELQGGRNQPQHF. The CDR3, as DNA: TGCAGCGTTGAACTCCAGGGAGGACGCAATCAGCCCCAGCATTTT.

The rearrangement links TRBV5-5 to TRBJ1-2, with 8 nucleotides matching TRBD1. CDR3 size: 15 residues. The germline V gene encodes CDR1 SGHKS and CDR2 YYEKEE (reference sequence). With V trimmed by 3 bases and J by 2 bases, 6 bases remained unmatched. Here the CDR3 reads CASSSTTGANYGYTF. In DNA, the CDR3 is TGTGCCAGCAGCTCGACGACAGGGGCAAACTATGGCTACACCTTC.

The chain is built from TRBV4-2 and TRBJ2-2; D unresolved. CDR1 and CDR2 (germline): LGHNA, YNFKEQ. V was cut by 0 bases and J by 5 bases, with 13 bases left in between. The CDR3 runs 16 residues. The DNA of the CDR3 is TGTGCCAGCAGCCAAGATTTGTTGTCCGGGACCGGGGAGCTGTTTTTT. Residues: CASSQDLLSGTGELFF.

The J gene is TRBJ2-7, the V gene TRBV5-5; 7 nucleotides align to TRBD1. Trimming cost V 2 bases and J 2 bases; bases outside gene matches: 4. The CDR3 spans 14 residues. The V gene's germline CDR1 is SGHKS and CDR2 YYEKEE (reference sequence). The CDR3 region has the DNA TGTGCCAGCAGCTTTCCCCAGGGGGCCTACGAGCAGTACTTC. Protein sequence: CASSFPQGAYEQYF.

The chain employs TRBV6-6 and TRBJ2-5; 9 bases are shared with TRBD2. Germline values: CDR1 MNHNY, CDR2 SVGAGI (reference sequence). The CDR3 spans 14 residues. V was clipped by 5 bases and J by 7 bases; unmatched bases: 8. The DNA for the CDR3 is TGTGCCAGCAGTGGACCGGGACTAGCAGGGACCCAGTACTTC. It is translated as CASSGPGLAGTQYF.

The V and J genes are TRBV5-5 and TRBJ2-5, with D tentatively TRBD2 (5 bases). CDR1 is SGHKS, CDR2 YYEKEE, per germline (reference sequence). Between the trimmed V and J ends, which lost 4 bases and 2 bases, there was a span of 15 bases. This CDR3 contains 15 residues. This chain's CDR3 is CASSPAGWGQETQYF. Here the CDR3 DNA reads TGTGCCAGCAGCCCCGCGGGCTGGGGACAAGAGACCCAGTACTTC.

With regard to this clone: Other DNA sequences in the sample encode the same CDR3. The chain has TRBV5-4 and TRBJ2-3, with 11 bases aligning to TRBD2. With V trimmed by 4 bases and J by 6 bases, 7 bases remained unmatched. The CDR3 runs 15 residues. Germline V CDR1 and CDR2: SGHNT, YYREEE (reference sequence). The CDR3 loop reads CASSLGLAESDTQYF. CDR3 nucleotide sequence: TGTGCCAGCAGCCTGGGACTAGCGGAAAGTGATACGCAGTATTTT.

CDR3 protein: CASRPAGFQDIQYF. For the CDR3, the DNA is TGTGCCAGCAGGCCCGCAGGGTTTCAGGACATTCAGTACTTC. The chain has TRBV28 and TRBJ2-4; the D gene is possibly TRBD1 (5 bases). The CDR3 is 14 residues long. The V and J ends lost 6 bases and 8 bases respectively, with 17 bases between them. Germline CDR1 reads MDHEN; CDR2 reads SYDVKM. The full variable domain, in which reference TRBV28 and TRBJ2-4 provide the parts outside the CDR3, is DVKVTQSSRYLVKRTGEKVFLECVQDMDHENMFWYRQDPGLGLRLIYFSYDVKMKEKGDIPEGYSVSREKKERFSLILESASTNQTSMYLCASRPAGFQDIQYFGAGTRLSVL.

This sequence joins TRBV19 and TRBJ1-1, with a possible D match to TRBD1 (6 bases). Germline V gene lookup returns CDR1 LNHDA and CDR2 SQIVND (reference sequence). The CDR3 totals 15 residues. The V end lost 5 bases, the J end lost 1 base, and 14 bases lay between the germline ends. This chain's CDR3 is CASSSPGHANTEAFF. DNA of the CDR3: TGTGCCAGTAGTTCACCGGGACACGCGAACACTGAAGCTTTCTTT.

This clone has only one observation. V usage is TRBV28 and J usage is TRBJ2-3, with TRBD2 matching 8 bases. After removal of 4 bases from V and 3 bases from J, the junction contained 3 bases not matched to a gene. CDR1 MDHEN and CDR2 SYDVKM come from the germline V gene. The CDR3 totals 14 residues. CDR3 coding DNA: TGTGCCAGCAGTTCACGGGGGGGAACAGATACGCAGTATTTT. Translation: CASSSRGGTDTQYF.

The rearrangement joins TRBV2 to TRBJ2-7; 11 nucleotides match TRBD2. After removal of 8 bases from V and 2 bases from J, the junction contained 5 bases not matched to a gene. The CDR3 loop spans 14 amino acids. The germline CDR1 and CDR2 sequences are SNHLY and FYNNEI. The DNA for the CDR3 is TGTGCCAGCGTAGGACTAGCGGGTACCTACGAGCAGTACTTC. Its protein is CASVGLAGTYEQYF.

This rearrangement joins TRBV4-2 to TRBJ2-7; TRBD2 matches 14 bases. The V gene end was trimmed by 1 base and the J gene end by 4 bases; junction bases not matched to a gene: 9. This CDR3 spans 18 amino acids. Germline-derived CDR1 and CDR2 are LGHNA and YNFKEQ. CDR3 DNA: TGTGCCAGCAGCCAAGGGGGACTAGCGGGGGCGACAGGTTACGAGCAGTACTTC. It specifies CASSQGGLAGATGYEQYF.

The rearrangement uses TRBV19 and TRBJ1-1; no clear D gene. This CDR3 is 14 amino acids long. V was trimmed by 3 bases and J by 5 bases, leaving 13 bases between them. Germline V gene data show CDR1 as LNHDA and CDR2 as SQIVND (reference sequence). The CDR3 spells CASSMAGPGTEAFF. In DNA, the CDR3 is TGTGCCAGTAGTATGGCGGGCCCGGGGACTGAAGCTTTCTTT.

The J gene is TRBJ2-1, the V gene TRBV19; D remains unclear. Germline V gene sequence: CDR1 LNHDA, CDR2 SQIVND (reference sequence). Trimming removed 1 base from V and 0 bases from J, with 7 bases in between. This CDR3 is 15 amino acids long. The CDR3 spells CASSIGLRSYNEQFF. Here the CDR3 DNA reads TGTGCCAGTAGTATAGGACTCCGCTCCTACAATGAGCAGTTCTTC.

This clone was counted once. The chain joins TRBV6-6 to TRBJ1-1, with D uncertain. This CDR3 has 13 amino acids. The germline V and J ends were trimmed by 7 bases and 6 bases, with 15 bases remaining between them. Germline V CDR1 and CDR2: MNHNY, SVGAGI (reference sequence). The CDR3 sequence: CASTVGLGAEAFF. The CDR3 DNA reads TGTGCCAGCACAGTCGGCTTGGGCGCTGAAGCTTTCTTT.

This clone appeared a few times. V is TRBV14 and J is TRBJ2-5; 7 nucleotides match TRBD2. With V trimmed by 3 bases and J by 5 bases, 12 bases remained unmatched. Germline V gives CDR1 SGHDN, CDR2 FVKESK. CDR3 length: 16 residues. CDR3 in DNA: TGTGCCAGCAGCCATCTAGCGGACTGGTTGAAGGAGACCCAGTACTTC. Translated: CASSHLADWLKETQYF.

The chain couples TRBV7-9 to TRBJ1-1; TRBD1 is a possible D gene (6 bases). The CDR3 contains 13 residues. Germline values: CDR1 SEHNR, CDR2 FQNEAQ (reference sequence). In nucleotides, the CDR3 is TGTTCCATCCCAAACAGGGTACCCCCTGAAGCTTTCTTT. It specifies CSIPNRVPPEAFF.

The chain recombines TRBV7-6 with TRBJ2-7; D possibly corresponds to TRBD1 (6 bases). Germline values: CDR1 SGHVS, CDR2 FNYEAQ. Trimming pared 5 bases from V and 3 bases from J, leaving 14 bases between. This CDR3 has 14 residues. The CDR3 DNA reads TGTGCCAGCAGCCCCCAGGACAGTGGCTACGAGCAGTACTTC. As protein: CASSPQDSGYEQYF.

The rearrangement uses TRBV6-5 and TRBJ2-3, with TRBD2 matching over 10 bases. CDR3 size: 16 residues. Germline V gives CDR1 MNHEY, CDR2 SVGAGI. Germline trimming cut 3 bases from V and 6 bases from J; bases unmatched to any gene: 9. The CDR3 coding sequence is TGTGCCAGCAGTTATGGTCTAGCGGGAGTGAAGGATACGCAGTATTTT. Its protein is CASSYGLAGVKDTQYF.

The gene calls are TRBV6-6 and TRBJ2-5, with D perhaps TRBD1 (5 bases). Germline V lookup: CDR1 MNHNY, CDR2 SVGAGI (reference sequence). CDR3 length: 12 residues. Deletions cut 8 bases from V and 2 bases from J, with 9 bases between. As DNA, the CDR3 is TGTGCCAGCTGTACAGGACAAGAGACCCAGTACTTC. Translated, it gives CASCTGQETQYF.

This clone was seen a few times. The genes are TRBV28 and TRBJ2-7; perhaps TRBD2 as D (6 bases). V gave up 6 bases and J gave up 5 bases, with 20 bases separating them. Germline CDR1 reads MDHEN; CDR2 reads SYDVKM. The CDR3 loop spans 15 amino acids. The CDR3 DNA is TGTGCCAGCAGCCCAGTTGATAGCGCGGGAAACGAGCAGTACTTC. Translating it yields CASSPVDSAGNEQYF.